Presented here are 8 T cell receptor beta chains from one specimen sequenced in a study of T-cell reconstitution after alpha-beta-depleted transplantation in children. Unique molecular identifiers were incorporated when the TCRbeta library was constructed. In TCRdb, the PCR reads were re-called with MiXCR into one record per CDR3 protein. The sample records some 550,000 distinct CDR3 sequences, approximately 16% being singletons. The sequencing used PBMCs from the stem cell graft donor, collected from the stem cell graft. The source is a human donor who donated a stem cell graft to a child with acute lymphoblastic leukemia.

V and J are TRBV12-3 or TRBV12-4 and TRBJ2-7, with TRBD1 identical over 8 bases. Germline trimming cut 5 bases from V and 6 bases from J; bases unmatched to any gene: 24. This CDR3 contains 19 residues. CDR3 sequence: CASSTQKAESGQGEGEQYF. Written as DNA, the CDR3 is TGTGCCAGCAGTACCCAGAAGGCCGAGTCAGGACAGGGTGAAGGCGAGCAGTACTTC.

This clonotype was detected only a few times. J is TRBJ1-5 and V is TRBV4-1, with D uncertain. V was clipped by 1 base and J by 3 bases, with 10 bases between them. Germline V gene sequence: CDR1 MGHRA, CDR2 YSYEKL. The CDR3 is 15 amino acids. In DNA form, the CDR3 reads TGCGCCAGCAGCCAAGGCCCCCACCCCAATCAGCCCCAGCATTTT. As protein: CASSQGPHPNQPQHF.

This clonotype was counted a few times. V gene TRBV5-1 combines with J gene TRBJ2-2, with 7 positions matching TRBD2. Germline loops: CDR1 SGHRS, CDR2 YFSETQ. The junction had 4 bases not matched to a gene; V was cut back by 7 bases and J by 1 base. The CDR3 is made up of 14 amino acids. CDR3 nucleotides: TGCGCCAGCTTAACTAGCGAGAACACCGGGGAGCTGTTTTTT. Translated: CASLTSENTGELFF.

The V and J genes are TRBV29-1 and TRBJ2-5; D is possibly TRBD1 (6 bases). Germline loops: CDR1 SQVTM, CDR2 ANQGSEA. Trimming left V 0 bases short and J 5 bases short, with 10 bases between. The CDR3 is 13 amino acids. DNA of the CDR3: TGCAGCGTTGAAGAGCAGGGGACGGAGACCCAGTACTTC. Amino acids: CSVEEQGTETQYF.

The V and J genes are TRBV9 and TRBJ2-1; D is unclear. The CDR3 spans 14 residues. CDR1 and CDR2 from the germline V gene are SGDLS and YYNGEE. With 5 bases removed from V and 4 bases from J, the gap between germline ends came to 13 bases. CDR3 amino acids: CASSGDGQYNEQFF. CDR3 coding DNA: TGTGCCAGCAGTGGGGATGGTCAGTACAATGAGCAGTTCTTC.

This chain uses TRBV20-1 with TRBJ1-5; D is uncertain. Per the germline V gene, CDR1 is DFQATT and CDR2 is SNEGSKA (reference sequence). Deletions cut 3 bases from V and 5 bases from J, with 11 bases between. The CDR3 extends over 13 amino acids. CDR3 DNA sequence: TGCAGTGCTAGGGCCCCGGAGGATCAGCCCCAGCATTTT. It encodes CSARAPEDQPQHF.

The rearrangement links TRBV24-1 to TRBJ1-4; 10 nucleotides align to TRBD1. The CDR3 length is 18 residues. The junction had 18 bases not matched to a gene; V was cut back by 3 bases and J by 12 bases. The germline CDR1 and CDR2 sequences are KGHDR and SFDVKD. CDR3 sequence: CATSDLQLLDRGMRELFF. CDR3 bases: TGTGCCACCAGTGATCTACAACTTCTGGACAGGGGGATGAGGGAACTGTTTTTT.

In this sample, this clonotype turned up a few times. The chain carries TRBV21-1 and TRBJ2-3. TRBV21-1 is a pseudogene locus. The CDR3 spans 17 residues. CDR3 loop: CASSKFSRTSIQDTQYF. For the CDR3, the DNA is TGTGCCAGCAGCAAATTTAGTAGGACTAGCATTCAGGATACGCAGTATTTT.